This TCR beta chain derives from a study of blood T cell repertoires in COVID-19. Study overall: Sites in the United States, Italy and Spain provided acute and convalescent COVID-19 samples. In each case, the material was cDNA or gDNA derived from T cells, B-cell-depleted T cells, or PBMCs.

Recruited during active infection, patients (from Seattle) were subsequently followed longitudinally. CDR1 and CDR2 (germline): SGDLS, YYNGEE. This CDR3 region has 17 residues. Between the trimmed V and J ends, which lost 4 bases and 2 bases, there was a span of 20 bases. In the original processing: Estimation of nucleated cell counts was performed using reference gene primer amplification. Sequenced by immunoSEQ multiplex PCR; TCRdb stores in-frame clones only, minus some. V, J and clone size are taken as reported in that table, and D and trimming were inferred from the DNA itself. The sample carries hundreds of thousands of clones, around 89% recorded once.

Input material: peripheral blood. The chain carries TRBV9 and TRBJ2-3; maybe TRBD2 (6 bases). The sequence was obtained from a woman in her 50s with COVID-19, enrolled during active disease. The CDR3 bases are TGTGCCAGCAGCTCACCCCGACAGAGGGAGGCCACAGATACGCAGTATTTT. Translated: CASSSPRQREATDTQYF.